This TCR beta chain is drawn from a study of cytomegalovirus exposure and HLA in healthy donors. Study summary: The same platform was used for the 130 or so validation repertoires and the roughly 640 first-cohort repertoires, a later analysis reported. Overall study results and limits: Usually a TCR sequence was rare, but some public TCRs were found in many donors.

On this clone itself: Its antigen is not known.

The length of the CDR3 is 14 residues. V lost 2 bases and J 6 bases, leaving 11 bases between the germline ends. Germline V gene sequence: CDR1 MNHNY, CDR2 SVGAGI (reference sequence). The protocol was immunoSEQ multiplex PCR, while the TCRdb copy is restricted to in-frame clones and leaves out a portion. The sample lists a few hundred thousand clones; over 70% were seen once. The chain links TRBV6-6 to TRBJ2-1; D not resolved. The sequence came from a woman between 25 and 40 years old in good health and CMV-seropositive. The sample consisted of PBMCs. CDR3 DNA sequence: TGTGCCAGCAGTTACGTAGAAAGTCGCAATGAGCAGTTCTTC. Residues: CASSYVESRNEQFF.